Reported below is one T cell receptor beta chain. These data originate in a study of OX40 agonist ivuxolimab in advanced cancers. Here immunoSEQ multiplex PCR was the method, and the copy in TCRdb shows in-frame clones only, minus some. This sample carries about 58,000 clones, 82% of them seen once, and the ten largest clones take roughly 1.5%. The receptor was derived from an adult with an advanced solid tumor such as melanoma, head and neck, liver or kidney cancer. The sequenced sample was CD4+ or CD8+ T cells sorted from blood, obtained in a trial of the OX40 agonist ivuxolimab.

CDR3: CASTPSGGLSEQFF. The CDR3 bases are TGTGCCAGCACTCCCTCGGGGGGCCTAAGTGAGCAGTTCTTC. V usage is TRBV6-1 and J usage is TRBJ2-1; tentatively, D is TRBD2 (7 bases). Trimming left V 7 bases short and J 9 bases short, with 19 bases between. Germline CDR1 is MNHNS and CDR2 is SASEGT. There are 14 residues in the CDR3.